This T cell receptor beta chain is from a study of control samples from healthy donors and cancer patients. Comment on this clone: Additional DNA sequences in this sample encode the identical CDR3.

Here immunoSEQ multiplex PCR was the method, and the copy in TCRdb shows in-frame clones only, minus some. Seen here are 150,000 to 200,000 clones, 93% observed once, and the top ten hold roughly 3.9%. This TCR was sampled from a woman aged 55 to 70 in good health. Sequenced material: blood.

CDR3 DNA: TGTGCCAGCAGTTACTCGCCTCAGAACACTGAAGCTTTCTTT. This sequence encodes CASSYSPQNTEAFF. This sequence joins TRBV6-5 and TRBJ1-1; D is undetermined. Germline CDR1 is MNHEY and CDR2 is SVGAGI. The CDR3 is made up of 14 amino acids. The V end lost 0 bases, the J end lost 1 base, and 6 bases lay between the germline ends.